The TCR beta chain under discussion was sequenced for a study of cytomegalovirus exposure and HLA in healthy donors. Donors came from a validation cohort of 90 to 150 subjects, distinct from the first 666-subject cohort. The CDR3 is 15 amino acids. Per germline, CDR1 KGHSH and CDR2 LQKENI. Trimming removed 6 bases from V and 1 base from J, with 13 bases in between. This clone showed up just once. Its target is not known. Some clones are missing from TCRdb's copy, which holds only in-frame ones; the method was immunoSEQ multiplex PCR. The table shows about 150,000 clones, with about 87% occurring only once. Overall study findings and caveats: The authors confirmed in vitro that a few CMV-associated chains were specific for CMV antigens. The study listed some 160 cytomegalovirus-associated TCR beta chains. Subsequent analysis revealed that first-cohort TCR clusters tended to co-occur in the 120 or so validation repertoires.

The source of this sequence is a man in his late teens or twenties in good health and CMV-seropositive. This chain links TRBV18 with TRBJ1-5, with D perhaps matching TRBD1 (6 bases). The sample comprised PBMCs. This CDR3 reads CASSMEQGSNQPQHF. The CDR3 DNA reads as TGTGCCAGCTCCATGGAACAGGGAAGCAATCAGCCCCAGCATTTT.